This record covers a single T cell receptor (beta chain). In the authors' methods: Amplified reference gene primers provided the basis for estimating nucleated cell counts. Clones were sequenced by immunoSEQ multiplex PCR, and TCRdb holds only the in-frame ones, with some missing. The V and J calls and clone size come from that table; D and trimming were worked out from the DNA. The data contain more than 65,000 clones, roughly nine tenths of them singletons. The data were taken from a study of blood T cell repertoires in COVID-19. In the study overall: Acute and convalescent COVID-19 samples came from the United States, Italy and Spain. The cDNA or gDNA used as material had been derived from T cells, B-cell-depleted T cells, or PBMCs.

Germline lookup yields CDR1 LNHNV and CDR2 YYDKDF (reference sequence). CDR3 size: 17 residues. Trimming stripped 2 bases from V and 7 bases from J, with 20 bases between. The sequence came from a man aged 50-59 years with acute or convalescent COVID-19. The sample was peripheral blood. The chain carries TRBV15 and TRBJ1-4; no definite D call. The CDR3 DNA reads TGTGCCACCAGCAGAACCCGGGATTCCGGGCCAGTTGAAAAACTGTTTTTT. Translating gives CATSRTRDSGPVEKLFF.